The 9 T cell receptor beta chains reported below all come from one sample, sequenced in a study of radiotherapy plus CTLA-4 blockade in lung cancer. TCRdb keeps only in-frame clones here, not all; method: immunoSEQ multiplex PCR. Of 20,000 to 30,000 clones in the sample, over 55% were seen once. Material: peripheral blood, obtained from a patient treated with radiotherapy plus ipilimumab. These receptors were obtained from a human donor with non-small cell lung cancer whose response to radiotherapy plus ipilimumab could not be evaluated.

This rearrangement joins TRBV11-2 to TRBJ2-7; TRBD1 aligns across 9 bases. CDR1 and CDR2 from the germline V gene are SGHAT and FQNNGV. Unmatched junction bases numbered 13, after V lost 4 bases and J lost 3 bases. The CDR3 sequence is 17 residues long. Here the CDR3 reads CASSSQDTGQGFYEQYF. The DNA of the CDR3 is TGTGCCAGCAGCTCCCAGGACACGGGACAGGGCTTCTACGAGCAGTACTTC.

This clone has a handful of counts. The genes are TRBV19 and TRBJ2-2; 7 bases align to TRBD1. J gave up 0 bases and V 3 bases, and 4 bases lay outside the gene matches. The CDR3 totals 16 residues. CDR1 and CDR2 (germline): LNHDA, SQIVND (reference sequence). For the CDR3, the DNA is TGTGCCAGTAGTATGCGTCAGGGGGCGAACACCGGGGAGCTGTTTTTT. Protein product: CASSMRQGANTGELFF.

The chain combines TRBV5-1 with TRBJ2-5, with D possibly TRBD1 on 5 matching bases. Trimming took 0 bases from V and 5 from J, leaving 14 bases between them. The V gene's germline CDR1 is SGHRS and CDR2 YFSETQ. This CDR3 has 15 residues. CDR3 DNA sequence: TGCGCCAGCAGCTTGGAAGGCAGGGTGGCGGAGACCCAGTACTTC. This encodes CASSLEGRVAETQYF. Using reference TRBV5-1 and TRBJ2-5 for the parts outside the CDR3, the full variable domain is KAGVTQTPRYLIKTRGQQVTLSCSPISGHRSVSWYQQTPGQGLQFLFEYFSETQRNKGNFPGRFSGRQFSNSRSEMNVSTLELGDSALYLCASSLEGRVAETQYFGPGTRLLVL.

The gene calls are TRBV7-2 and TRBJ1-2; possible D gene TRBD1, 5 bases. V shed 7 bases and J shed 3 bases, with 15 bases lying between them. Per germline, CDR1 SGHTA and CDR2 FQGNSA. CDR3 size: 14 residues. CDR3 in amino acids: CASIESQGYYGYTF. CDR3 bases: TGTGCCAGCATCGAATCCCAGGGATACTATGGCTACACCTTC.

The chain uses TRBV2 and TRBJ1-1; D ambiguous. This CDR3 is built from 11 residues. The V and J ends lost 9 bases and 3 bases respectively, with 8 bases between them. Germline lookup yields CDR1 SNHLY and CDR2 FYNNEI. CDR3 DNA sequence: TGTGCCAGTGGAGGGTACACTGAAGCTTTCTTT. This encodes CASGGYTEAFF.

The CDR3 loop reads CASSRIPGQGYEQYF. DNA of the CDR3: TGCGCCAGCAGCCGCATCCCGGGACAGGGGTACGAGCAGTACTTC. V usage is TRBV4-1 and J usage is TRBJ2-7, with TRBD1 matching 10 bases. Germline trimming cut 4 bases from V and 4 bases from J; bases unmatched to any gene: 7. Germline V gene lookup returns CDR1 MGHRA and CDR2 YSYEKL. This CDR3 spans 15 amino acids.

The chain links TRBV2 to TRBJ1-1; TRBD1 aligns across 10 bases. V trimming: 4 bases; J trimming: 4 bases; junction bases outside the gene matches: 3. Germline V lookup: CDR1 SNHLY, CDR2 FYNNEI. This CDR3 contains 14 residues. CDR3 amino acids: CASSARQGATEAFF. CDR3 nucleotides: TGTGCCAGCAGTGCAAGACAGGGGGCCACTGAAGCTTTCTTT.

This chain joins TRBV18 and TRBJ2-3, with 11 bases identical to TRBD2. V lost 2 bases to trimming and J lost 3 bases; unmatched junction nucleotides: 10. The CDR3 sequence is 18 residues long. In germline, CDR1 is KGHSH, CDR2 LQKENI. DNA of the CDR3: TGTGCCAGCTCACCAAAATCAACTAGCGGGAGTCCTACAGATACGCAGTATTTT. Protein product: CASSPKSTSGSPTDTQYF.

The chain couples TRBV5-5 to TRBJ2-5, with 9 bases that match TRBD1. J gave up 2 bases and V 4 bases, and 6 bases lay outside the gene matches. The germline gives CDR1 SGHKS, CDR2 YYEKEE (reference sequence). This CDR3 has 15 residues. The CDR3 spells CASSPGTGKQETQYF. CDR3 in DNA: TGTGCCAGCAGCCCAGGGACAGGGAAGCAAGAGACCCAGTACTTC.